This T cell receptor (beta chain) came from a study of post-analysis software for immune sequencing data. The study, taken as a whole, reports: TRBV5-6, TRBV5-1 and TRBV20-1 were among roughly five TRBV segments more frequent in patients than controls.

As regards this clonotype: Its antigen is as yet unknown.

The TCR beta cDNA libraries contained unique molecular identifiers. TCRdb itself ran the PCR reads through MiXCR, one entry per CDR3 protein. The sample holds under 650,000 distinct CDR3 sequences, around 44% seen once. CDR1 and CDR2 from the germline V gene are SGHTA and FQGNSA. Losses at the gene ends were 6 bases for V and 0 bases for J; bases not matched to a gene: 11. The CDR3 has 18 amino acids. This TCR came from a girl aged 5 to 17 with multiple sclerosis. The chain combines TRBV7-2 with TRBJ2-1; TRBD1 matches 10 bases. Material: blood. DNA for the CDR3: TGTGCCAGCAGACCTTCGGGACAGGGGCATCTCTCCTACAATGAGCAGTTCTTC. Its translation is CASRPSGQGHLSYNEQFF.